Sequencing of this T cell receptor (beta chain) was carried out in a study of blood T cell repertoires in COVID-19. Study as a whole: COVID-19 samples from acute and convalescent phases originated in the United States, Italy and Spain.

The participants were between about 18 and 100 years old and came from under 25 US areas. Cohort assignment relied on participant-reported clinical history. Resolution of symptoms, clearance, or two negative PCRs was present in recovered Cohort 3 donors. The CDR3 length is 15 residues. The trim removed 2 bases at V and 7 bases at J, leaving 3 bases unmatched. Germline-derived CDR1 and CDR2 are LNHDA and SQIVND (reference sequence). Sequencing used immunoSEQ multiplex PCR; TCRdb keeps in-frame clones, though not all of them. The table lists 300,000 to 350,000 clones, around 90% of them singletons. The receptor was isolated from a man younger than 45 who had recovered from COVID-19. The gene calls are TRBV19 and TRBJ1-6; 9 bases fit TRBD1. The sample taken for sequencing was PBMCs or T cells enriched from blood (not recorded which). The CDR3 loop reads CASSITGTGNSPLHF. CDR3 coding DNA: TGTGCCAGTAGTATAACAGGGACAGGGAATTCACCCCTCCACTTT.